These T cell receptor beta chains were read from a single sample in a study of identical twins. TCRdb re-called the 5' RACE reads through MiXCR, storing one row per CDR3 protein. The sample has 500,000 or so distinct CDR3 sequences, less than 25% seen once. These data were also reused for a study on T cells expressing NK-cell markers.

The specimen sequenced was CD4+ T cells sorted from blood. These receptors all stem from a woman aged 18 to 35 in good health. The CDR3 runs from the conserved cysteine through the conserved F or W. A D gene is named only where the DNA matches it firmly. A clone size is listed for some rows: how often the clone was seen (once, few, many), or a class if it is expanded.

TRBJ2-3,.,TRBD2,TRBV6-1,CATRKAGRDTQYF,TGTGCCACAAGGAAAGCGGGGCGGGATACGCAGTATTTT
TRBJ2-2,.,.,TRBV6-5,CASSYPTGELFF,TGTGCCAGCAGTTACCCCACCGGGGAGCTGTTTTTT
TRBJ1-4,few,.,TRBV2,CASFSGGYEKLFF,TGTGCCAGCTTCTCGGGAGGGTATGAAAAACTGTTTTTT
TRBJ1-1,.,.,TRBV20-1,CSARINTEAFF,TGCAGTGCTAGAATTAACACTGAAGCTTTCTTT
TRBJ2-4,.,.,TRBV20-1,CSAQSPIGGRKNIQYF,TGCAGTGCCCAGAGCCCGATCGGGGGACGCAAAAACATTCAGTACTTC
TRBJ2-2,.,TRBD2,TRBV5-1,CAGRTSGFTGELFF,TGCGCCGGGCGGACTAGCGGATTCACCGGGGAGCTGTTTTTT
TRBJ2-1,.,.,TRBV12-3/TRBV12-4,CASRVAGSEQFF,TGTGCCAGCAGGGTTGCAGGTAGTGAGCAGTTCTTC
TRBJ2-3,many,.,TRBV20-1,CSANDLRLDTQYF,TGCAGTGCAAACGACTTGAGGCTGGATACGCAGTATTTT
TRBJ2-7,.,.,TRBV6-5,CASSYLDRSYEQYF,TGTGCCAGCAGTTACTTAGACAGATCCTACGAGCAGTACTTC
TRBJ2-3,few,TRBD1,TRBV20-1,CSARVRQGRDTQYF,TGCAGTGCTAGGGTTAGACAGGGAAGAGATACGCAGTATTTT
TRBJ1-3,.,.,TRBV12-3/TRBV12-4,CASSPGGGNTIYF,TGTGCCAGCAGTCCTGGGGGTGGAAACACCATATATTTT
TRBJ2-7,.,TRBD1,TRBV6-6,CASRIQGVGEQYF,TGTGCCAGCAGAATTCAGGGGGTAGGGGAGCAGTACTTC
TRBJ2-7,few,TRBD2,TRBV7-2,CASSFLGLDSYEQYF,TGTGCCAGCAGCTTCCTGGGACTAGACTCCTACGAGCAGTACTTC
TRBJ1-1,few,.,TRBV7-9,CASSSMSGGMNTEAFF,TGTGCCAGCAGTTCTATGTCGGGAGGGATGAACACTGAAGCTTTCTTT
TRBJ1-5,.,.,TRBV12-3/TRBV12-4,CASSTRLASNQPQHF,TGTGCCAGCAGTACAAGACTCGCTAGCAATCAGCCCCAGCATTTT
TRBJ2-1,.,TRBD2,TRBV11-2,CASSLATSANNEQFF,TGTGCCAGCAGCTTAGCGACTAGCGCCAACAATGAGCAGTTCTTC
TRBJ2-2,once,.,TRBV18,CASSPTSGDTGELFF,TGTGCCAGCTCACCGACTTCAGGGGACACCGGGGAGCTGTTTTTT
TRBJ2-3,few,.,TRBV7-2,CASSLDSGDTQYF,TGTGCCAGCAGCTTAGATTCGGGAGATACGCAGTATTTT
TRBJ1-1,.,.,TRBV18,CASSQTGPEAFF,TGTGCCAGCTCACAAACAGGGCCTGAAGCTTTCTTT
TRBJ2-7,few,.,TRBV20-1,CSARDRGLGSQYF,TGCAGTGCTAGAGATCGGGGATTGGGCTCTCAGTACTTC
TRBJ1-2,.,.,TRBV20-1,CSARHQGFGYGYTF,TGCAGTGCTCGCCACCAGGGGTTTGGCTATGGCTACACCTTC
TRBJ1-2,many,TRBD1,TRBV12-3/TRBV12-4,CASRKGQGDGYTF,TGTGCCAGCAGAAAAGGACAGGGCGATGGCTACACCTTC
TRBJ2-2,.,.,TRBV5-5,CASSPWGGQDTGELFF,TGTGCCAGCAGCCCCTGGGGGGGGCAGGACACCGGGGAGCTGTTTTTT
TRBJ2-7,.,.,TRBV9,CASSVAWGRGYEQYF,TGTGCCAGCAGCGTAGCTTGGGGACGGGGATACGAGCAGTACTTC
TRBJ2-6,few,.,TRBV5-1,CASSSEPGGANVLTF,TGCGCCAGCAGCTCCGAGCCCGGTGGGGCCAACGTCCTGACTTTC
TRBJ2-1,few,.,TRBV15,CATSRPGTVSYNEQFF,TGTGCCACCAGCAGACCCGGAACAGTCTCCTACAATGAGCAGTTCTTC
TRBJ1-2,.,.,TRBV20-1,CSASRQQTYGYTF,TGCAGTGCTAGTCGGCAGCAAACCTATGGCTACACCTTC
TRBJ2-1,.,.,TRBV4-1,CASSTRDNEQFF,TGCGCCAGCAGCACTCGGGACAATGAGCAGTTCTTC
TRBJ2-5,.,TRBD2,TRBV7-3,CASSLSGGRAETQYF,TGTGCCAGCAGCCTTAGCGGGGGGCGAGCGGAGACCCAGTACTTC
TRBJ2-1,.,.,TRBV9,CASSGEIRGYNEQFF,TGTGCCAGCAGCGGCGAGATTCGGGGGTACAATGAGCAGTTCTTC
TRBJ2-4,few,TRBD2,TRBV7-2,CASSLESSGRRFIQYF,TGTGCCAGCAGCTTAGAGTCTAGCGGGAGGAGATTCATTCAGTACTTC
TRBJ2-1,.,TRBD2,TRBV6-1,CASRSGGYYNEQFF,TGTGCCAGCAGGAGCGGGGGGTATTACAATGAGCAGTTCTTC
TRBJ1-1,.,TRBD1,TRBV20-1,CSASTGGTEAFF,TGCAGTGCCTCGACAGGGGGAACTGAAGCTTTCTTT
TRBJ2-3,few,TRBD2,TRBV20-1,CSATGAGRPSIGTQYF,TGCAGTGCTACAGGAGCGGGGCGGCCGTCTATAGGGACGCAGTATTTT
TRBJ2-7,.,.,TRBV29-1,CSVTLKQGARTYEQYF,TGCAGCGTAACATTAAAACAGGGCGCGCGGACCTACGAGCAGTACTTC
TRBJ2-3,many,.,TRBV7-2,CASDRGTDTQYF,TGTGCCAGCGACCGCGGCACAGATACGCAGTATTTT
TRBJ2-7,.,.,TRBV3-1,CASSQDRGISYEQYF,TGTGCCAGCAGCCAAGACAGGGGAATTTCCTACGAGCAGTACTTC
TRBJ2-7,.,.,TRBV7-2,CASSTGNYEQYF,TGTGCCAGCTCAACAGGGAACTACGAGCAGTACTTC
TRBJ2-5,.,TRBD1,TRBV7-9,CASSLGVGQGVAETQYF,TGTGCCAGCAGCCTGGGTGTCGGACAGGGGGTAGCGGAGACCCAGTACTTC
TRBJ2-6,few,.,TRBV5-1,CASSLNPAHSGANVLTF,TGCGCCAGCAGCTTGAATCCGGCCCACTCTGGGGCCAACGTCCTGACTTTC
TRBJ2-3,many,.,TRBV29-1,CSVERTPDTQYF,TGCAGCGTTGAACGGACACCAGATACGCAGTATTTT
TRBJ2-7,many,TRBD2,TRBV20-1,CSAIQWTSGIYEQYF,TGCAGTGCAATCCAGTGGACTAGCGGGATTTACGAGCAGTACTTC
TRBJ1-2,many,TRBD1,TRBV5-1,CASRAGGPRGYTF,TGCGCCAGCAGGGCAGGGGGCCCGAGAGGCTACACCTTC
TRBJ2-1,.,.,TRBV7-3,CASSPNGQGSYNEQFF,TGTGCCAGCAGCCCAAACGGGCAGGGTTCCTACAATGAGCAGTTCTTC
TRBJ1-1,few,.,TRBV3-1,CASSQNGGTEAFF,TGTGCCAGCAGCCAAAACGGCGGGACTGAAGCTTTCTTT
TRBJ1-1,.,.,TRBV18,CASSPQENTEAFF,TGTGCCAGCTCACCACAGGAGAACACTGAAGCTTTCTTT
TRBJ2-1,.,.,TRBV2,CASSVSDNEQFF,TGTGCCAGCAGTGTCTCTGACAATGAGCAGTTCTTC
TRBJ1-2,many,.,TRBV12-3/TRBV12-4,CASSLGGIDYGYTF,TGTGCCAGCAGTCTTGGGGGGATCGACTATGGCTACACCTTC